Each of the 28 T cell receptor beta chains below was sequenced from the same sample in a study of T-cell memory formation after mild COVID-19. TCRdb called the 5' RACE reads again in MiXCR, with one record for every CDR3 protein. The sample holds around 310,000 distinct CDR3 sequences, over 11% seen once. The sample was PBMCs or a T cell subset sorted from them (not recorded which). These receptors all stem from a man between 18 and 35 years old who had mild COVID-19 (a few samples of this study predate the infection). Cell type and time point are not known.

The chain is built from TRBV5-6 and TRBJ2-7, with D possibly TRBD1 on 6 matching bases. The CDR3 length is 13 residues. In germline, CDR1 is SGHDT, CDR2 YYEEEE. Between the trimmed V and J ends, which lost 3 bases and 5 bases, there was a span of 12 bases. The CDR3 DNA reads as TGTGCCAGCAGCTCCGACAGGAGCCACGAGCAGTACTTC. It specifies CASSSDRSHEQYF.

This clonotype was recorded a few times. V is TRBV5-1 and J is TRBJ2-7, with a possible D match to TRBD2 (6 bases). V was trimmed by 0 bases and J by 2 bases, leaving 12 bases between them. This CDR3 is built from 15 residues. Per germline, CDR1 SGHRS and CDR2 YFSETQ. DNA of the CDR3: TGCGCCAGCAGCTTGGGGAGGGGACGGACCTACGAGCAGTACGTC. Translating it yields CASSLGRGRTYEQYV.

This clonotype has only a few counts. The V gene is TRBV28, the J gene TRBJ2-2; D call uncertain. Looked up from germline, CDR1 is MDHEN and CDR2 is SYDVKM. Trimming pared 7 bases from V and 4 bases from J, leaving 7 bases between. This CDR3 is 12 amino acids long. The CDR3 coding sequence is TGTGCCAGCAAGGAGACCACCGGGGAGCTGTTTTTT. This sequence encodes CASKETTGELFF.

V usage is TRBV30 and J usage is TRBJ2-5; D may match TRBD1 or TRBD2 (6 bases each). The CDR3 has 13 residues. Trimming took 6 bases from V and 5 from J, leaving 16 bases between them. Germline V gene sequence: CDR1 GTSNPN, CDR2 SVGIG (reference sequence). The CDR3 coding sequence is TGTGCCTGCAGAGAGGGGGGTCGGGAGACCCAGTACTTC. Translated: CACREGGRETQYF.

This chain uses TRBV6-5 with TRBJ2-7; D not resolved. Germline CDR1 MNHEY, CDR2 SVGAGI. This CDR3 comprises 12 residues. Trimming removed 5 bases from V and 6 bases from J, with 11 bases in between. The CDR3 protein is CASSPGPFEQYF. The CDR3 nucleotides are TGTGCCAGCAGTCCCGGACCTTTCGAGCAGTACTTC.

The CDR3 region has the DNA TGCAGTGCTCGTAGGGGCGGCTACGAGCAGTACTTC. Translating it yields CSARRGGYEQYF. The chain uses TRBV20-1 and TRBJ2-7, with a possible D match to TRBD1 (5 bases). This CDR3 comprises 12 residues. Germline CDR1 is DFQATT and CDR2 is SNEGSKA (reference sequence). V lost 5 bases and J lost 3, with 11 bases in between.

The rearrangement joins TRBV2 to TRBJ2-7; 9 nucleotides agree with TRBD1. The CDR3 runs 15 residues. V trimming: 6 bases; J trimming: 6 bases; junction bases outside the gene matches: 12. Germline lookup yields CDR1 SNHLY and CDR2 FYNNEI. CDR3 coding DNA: TGTGCCAGCAGGCTCTCAATAGGACAGGGGAGCGAGCAGTACTTC. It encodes CASRLSIGQGSEQYF. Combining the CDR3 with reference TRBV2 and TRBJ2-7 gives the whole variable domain EPEVTQTPSHQVTQMGQEVILRCVPISNHLYFYWYRQILGQKVEFLVSFYNNEISEKSEIFDDQFSVERPDGSNFTLKIRSTKLEDSAMYFCASRLSIGQGSEQYFGPGTRLTVT.

CDR3 protein: CASSLSRQTEAFF. CDR3 bases: TGTGCCAGCAGCTTGTCCAGGCAAACTGAAGCTTTCTTT. The chain has TRBV7-9 and TRBJ1-1, with D unresolved. Trimming stripped 3 bases from V and 5 bases from J, with 10 bases between. CDR3 size: 13 residues. Per germline, CDR1 SEHNR and CDR2 FQNEAQ (reference sequence).

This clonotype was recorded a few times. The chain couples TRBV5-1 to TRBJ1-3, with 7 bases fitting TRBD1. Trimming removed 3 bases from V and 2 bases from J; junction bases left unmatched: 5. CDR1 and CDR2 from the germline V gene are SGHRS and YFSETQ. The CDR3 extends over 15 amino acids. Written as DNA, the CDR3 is TGCGCCAGCAGCTCCCAACAGGGGACTGGAAACACCATATATTTT. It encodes CASSSQQGTGNTIYF.

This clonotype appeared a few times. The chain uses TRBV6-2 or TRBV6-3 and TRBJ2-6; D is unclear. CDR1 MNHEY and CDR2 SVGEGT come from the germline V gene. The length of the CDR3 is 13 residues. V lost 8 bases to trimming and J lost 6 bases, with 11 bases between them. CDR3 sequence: CASCWAKANVLTF. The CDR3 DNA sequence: TGTGCCAGCTGTTGGGCGAAGGCCAACGTCCTGACTTTC.

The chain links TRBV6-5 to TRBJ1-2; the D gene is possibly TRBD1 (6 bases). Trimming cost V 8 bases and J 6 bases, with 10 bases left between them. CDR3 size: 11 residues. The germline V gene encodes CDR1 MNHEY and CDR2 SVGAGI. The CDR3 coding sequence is TGTGCCAGCCGGGGGGCAGATGGCTACACCTTC. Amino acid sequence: CASRGADGYTF.

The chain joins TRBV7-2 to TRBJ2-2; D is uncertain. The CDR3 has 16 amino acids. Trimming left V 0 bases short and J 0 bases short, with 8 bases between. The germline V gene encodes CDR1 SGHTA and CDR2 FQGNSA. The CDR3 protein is CASSLAWVSNTGELFF. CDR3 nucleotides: TGTGCCAGCAGCTTAGCATGGGTCTCGAACACCGGGGAGCTGTTTTTT.

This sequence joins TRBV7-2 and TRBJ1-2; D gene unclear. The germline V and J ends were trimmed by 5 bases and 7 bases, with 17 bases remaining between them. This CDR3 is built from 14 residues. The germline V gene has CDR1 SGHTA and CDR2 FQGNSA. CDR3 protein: CASSPSGGPTGYTF. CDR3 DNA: TGTGCCAGCAGCCCGTCTGGTGGCCCAACTGGCTACACCTTC.

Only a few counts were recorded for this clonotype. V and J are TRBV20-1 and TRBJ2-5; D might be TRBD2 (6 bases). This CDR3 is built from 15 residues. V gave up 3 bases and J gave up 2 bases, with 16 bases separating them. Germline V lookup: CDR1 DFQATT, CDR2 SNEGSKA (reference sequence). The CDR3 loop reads CSASGRRDAQETQYF. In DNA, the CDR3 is TGCAGTGCTAGTGGCCGGAGGGACGCTCAAGAGACCCAGTACTTC.

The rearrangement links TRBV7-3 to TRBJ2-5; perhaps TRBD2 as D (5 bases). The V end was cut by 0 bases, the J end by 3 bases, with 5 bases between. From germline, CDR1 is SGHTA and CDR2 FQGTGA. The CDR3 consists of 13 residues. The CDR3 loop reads CASSLTSEETQYF. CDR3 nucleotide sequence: TGTGCCAGCAGCTTAACTAGCGAAGAGACCCAGTACTTC. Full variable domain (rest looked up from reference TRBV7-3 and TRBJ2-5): GAGVSQTPSNKVTEKGKYVELRCDPISGHTALYWYRQSLGQGPEFLIYFQGTGAADDSGLPNDRFFAVRPEGSVSTLKIQRTERGDSAVYLCASSLTSEETQYFGPGTRLLVL.

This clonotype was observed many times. Here the CDR3 reads CASSVRQSTGELFF. CDR3 bases: TGTGCCAGCAGCGTCCGACAGTCCACCGGGGAGCTGTTTTTT. V usage is TRBV7-6 and J usage is TRBJ2-2, with D possibly being TRBD1 (5 bases). V lost 5 bases and J lost 4, with 11 bases in between. Germline CDR1 is SGHVS and CDR2 is FNYEAQ. The CDR3 covers 14 residues. The whole variable domain, filled in from reference TRBV7-6 and TRBJ2-2, reads GAGVSQSPRYKVTKRGQDVALRCDPISGHVSLYWYRQALGQGPEFLTYFNYEAQQDKSGLPNDRFSAERPEGSISTLTIQRTEQRDSAMYRCASSVRQSTGELFFGEGSRLTVL.

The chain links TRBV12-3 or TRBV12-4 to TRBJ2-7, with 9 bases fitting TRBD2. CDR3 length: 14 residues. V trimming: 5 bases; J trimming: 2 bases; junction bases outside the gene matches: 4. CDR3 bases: TGTGCCAGCAGTGGGAGCGGGGGGCCCTACGAGCAGTACTTC. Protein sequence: CASSGSGGPYEQYF.

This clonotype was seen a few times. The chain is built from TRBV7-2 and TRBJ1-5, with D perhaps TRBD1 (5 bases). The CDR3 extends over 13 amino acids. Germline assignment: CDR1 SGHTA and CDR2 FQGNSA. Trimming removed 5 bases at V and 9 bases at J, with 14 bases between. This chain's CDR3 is CASSRRVFSPQHF. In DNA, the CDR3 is TGTGCCAGCAGCCGCAGGGTCTTCTCGCCCCAGCATTTT.

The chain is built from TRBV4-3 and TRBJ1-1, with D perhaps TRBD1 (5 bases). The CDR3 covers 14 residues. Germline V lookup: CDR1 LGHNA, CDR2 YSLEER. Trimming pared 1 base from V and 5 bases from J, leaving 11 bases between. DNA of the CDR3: TGCGCCAGCAGCCAAGTTACAGGAGCGACTGAAGCTTTCTTT. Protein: CASSQVTGATEAFF.

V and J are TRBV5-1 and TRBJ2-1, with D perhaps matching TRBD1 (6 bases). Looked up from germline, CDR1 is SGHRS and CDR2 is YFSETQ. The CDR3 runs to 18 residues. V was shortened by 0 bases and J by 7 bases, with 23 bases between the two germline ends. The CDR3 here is CASSLARGSKVLGNEQFF. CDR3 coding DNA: TGCGCCAGCAGCTTGGCCAGGGGAAGCAAAGTTCTAGGAAATGAGCAGTTCTTC.

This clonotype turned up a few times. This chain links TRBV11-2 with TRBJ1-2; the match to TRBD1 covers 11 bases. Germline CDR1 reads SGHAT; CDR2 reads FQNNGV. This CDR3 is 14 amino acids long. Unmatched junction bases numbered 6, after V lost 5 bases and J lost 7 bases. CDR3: CASSTRTGGVGYTF. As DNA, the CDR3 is TGTGCCAGCAGCACCCGGACAGGGGGCGTTGGCTACACCTTC.

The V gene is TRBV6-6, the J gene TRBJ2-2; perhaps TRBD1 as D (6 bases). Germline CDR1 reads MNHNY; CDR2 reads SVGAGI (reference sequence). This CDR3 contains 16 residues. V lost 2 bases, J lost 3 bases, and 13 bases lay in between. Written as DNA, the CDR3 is TGTGCCAGCAGTTACCCCCGGACAGATTACACCGGGGAGCTGTTTTTT. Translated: CASSYPRTDYTGELFF.

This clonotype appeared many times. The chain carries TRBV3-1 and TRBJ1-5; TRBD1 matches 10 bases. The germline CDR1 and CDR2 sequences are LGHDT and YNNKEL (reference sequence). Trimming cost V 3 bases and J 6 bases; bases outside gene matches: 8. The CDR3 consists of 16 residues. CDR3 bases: TGTGCCAGCAGCCAGTCCGGGACAGGGGTTTTTCAGCCCCAGCATTTT. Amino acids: CASSQSGTGVFQPQHF.

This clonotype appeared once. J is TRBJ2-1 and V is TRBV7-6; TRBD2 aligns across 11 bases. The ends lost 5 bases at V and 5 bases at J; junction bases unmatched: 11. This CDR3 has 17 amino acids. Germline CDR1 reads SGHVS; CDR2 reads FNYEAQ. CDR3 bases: TGTGCCAGCAGCAACCTAGCGGGGGGTTGGTCACACAATGAGCAGTTCTTC. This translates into CASSNLAGGWSHNEQFF.

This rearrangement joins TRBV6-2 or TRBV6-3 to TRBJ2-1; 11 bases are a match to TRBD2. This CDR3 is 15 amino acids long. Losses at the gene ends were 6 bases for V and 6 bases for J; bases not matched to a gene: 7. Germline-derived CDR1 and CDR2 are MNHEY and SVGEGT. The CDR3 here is CASRKLAGALNEQFF. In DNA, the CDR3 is TGTGCCAGCAGGAAACTAGCGGGGGCTCTCAATGAGCAGTTCTTC.

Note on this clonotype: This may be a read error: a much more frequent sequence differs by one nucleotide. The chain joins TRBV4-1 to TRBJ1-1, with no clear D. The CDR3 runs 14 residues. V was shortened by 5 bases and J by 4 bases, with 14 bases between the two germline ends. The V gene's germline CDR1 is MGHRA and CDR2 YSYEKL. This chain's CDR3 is CASSFRRGGTEAFF. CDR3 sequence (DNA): TGCGCCAGCAGCTTCCGACGGGGTGGCACTGAAGCTTTCTTT.

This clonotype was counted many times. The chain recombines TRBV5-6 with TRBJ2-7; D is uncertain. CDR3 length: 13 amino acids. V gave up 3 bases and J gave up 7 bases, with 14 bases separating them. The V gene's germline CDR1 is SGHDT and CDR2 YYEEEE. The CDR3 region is CASSSGSPFEQYF. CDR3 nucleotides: TGTGCCAGCAGCTCCGGGTCACCCTTTGAGCAGTACTTC.

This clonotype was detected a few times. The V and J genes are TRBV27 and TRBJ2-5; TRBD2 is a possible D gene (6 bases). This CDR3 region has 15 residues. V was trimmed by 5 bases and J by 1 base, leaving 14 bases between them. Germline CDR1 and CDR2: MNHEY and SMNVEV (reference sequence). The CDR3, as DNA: TGTGCCAGCAGTCGGGGACTGGAGACCCAAGAGACCCAGTACTTC. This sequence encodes CASSRGLETQETQYF.